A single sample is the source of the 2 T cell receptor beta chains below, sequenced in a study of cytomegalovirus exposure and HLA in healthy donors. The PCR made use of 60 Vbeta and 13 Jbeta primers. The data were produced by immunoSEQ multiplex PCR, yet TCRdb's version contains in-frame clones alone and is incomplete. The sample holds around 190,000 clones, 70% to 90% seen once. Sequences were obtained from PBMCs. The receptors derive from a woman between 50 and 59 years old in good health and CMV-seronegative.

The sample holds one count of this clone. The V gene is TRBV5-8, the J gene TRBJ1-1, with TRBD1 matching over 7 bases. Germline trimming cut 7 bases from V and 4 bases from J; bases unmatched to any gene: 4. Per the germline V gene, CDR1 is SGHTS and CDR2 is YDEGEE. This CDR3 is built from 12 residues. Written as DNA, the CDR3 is TGTGCCAGCCCCAGGGGGGTCACTGAAGCTTTCTTT. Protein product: CASPRGVTEAFF. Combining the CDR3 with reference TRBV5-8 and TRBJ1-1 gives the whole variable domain EAGVTQSPTHLIKTRGQQATLRCSPISGHTSVYWYQQALGLGLQFLLWYDEGEERNRGNFPPRFSGRQFPNYSSELNVNALELEDSALYLCASPRGVTEAFFGQGTRLTVV.

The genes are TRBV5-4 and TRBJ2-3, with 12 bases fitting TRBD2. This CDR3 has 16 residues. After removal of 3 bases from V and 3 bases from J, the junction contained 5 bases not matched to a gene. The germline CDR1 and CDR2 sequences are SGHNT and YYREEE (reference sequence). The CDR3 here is CASSSLAGGPTDTQYF. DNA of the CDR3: TGTGCCAGCAGCTCCCTAGCGGGAGGGCCGACAGATACGCAGTATTTT.